The text below deals with one TCR beta chain. The data are from a study of blood T cell repertoires in COVID-19. Study in general: Acute-phase and convalescent COVID-19 samples originated in the United States, Italy and Spain.

CDR1 is SNHLY and CDR2 is FYNNEI in the germline V gene. V was shortened by 8 bases and J by 3 bases, with 14 bases between the two germline ends. The CDR3 is 14 residues long. Sequencing used immunoSEQ multiplex PCR; TCRdb keeps in-frame clones, though not all of them. The sample consists of some 300,000 clones, roughly 89% of them appearing once. Participants were aged about 18 to 90 years, lived in roughly 25 US areas, and enrolled virtually. The sequenced material came from PBMCs or T cells enriched from blood (not recorded which). V usage is TRBV2 and J usage is TRBJ2-4; a weak D match, TRBD2 (7 bases). The sequence came from a woman between 35 and 50 years old who had recovered from COVID-19. The DNA of the CDR3 is TGTGCCAGCGGGGGCGGGGGCGTCAAAAACATTCAGTACTTC. It codes for CASGGGGVKNIQYF.